These 10 T cell receptor beta chains came from one sample sequenced in a study of T cells after yellow fever vaccination. TCRdb reprocessed the 5' RACE reads with MiXCR, giving one entry per CDR3 protein. The sample has about 260,000 distinct CDR3 sequences; roughly 13% are singletons. The sample in question was CD4+ T cells sorted from PBMCs, obtained 45 days after the yellow fever booster vaccination. These receptors originate from a man under 40 who received the YFV17D yellow fever vaccine.

This clonotype came up a few times. This sequence joins TRBV7-6 and TRBJ1-5; no firm D call. This CDR3 has 13 amino acids. The V and J ends lost 5 bases and 5 bases respectively, with 10 bases between them. Per germline, CDR1 SGHVS and CDR2 FNYEAQ. For the CDR3, the DNA is TGTGCCAGCAGCCCAGAGCCCTATCAGCCCCAGCATTTT. Protein product: CASSPEPYQPQHF.

This clonotype was observed a handful of times. The V call is TRBV7-3, the J call TRBJ2-3; TRBD2 matches 11 bases. The CDR3 is made up of 17 amino acids. The V gene end was trimmed by 5 bases and the J gene end by 2 bases; junction bases not matched to a gene: 9. Germline-derived CDR1 and CDR2 are SGHTA and FQGTGA. The CDR3 DNA follows: TGTGCCAGCAGCCCGAGTCGACTAGCGGGAAACACAGATACGCAGTATTTT. Amino acids: CASSPSRLAGNTDTQYF.

V gene TRBV15 combines with J gene TRBJ1-5, with unresolved D. This CDR3 is 12 amino acids long. Germline assignment: CDR1 LNHNV and CDR2 YYDKDF (reference sequence). Trimming shortened V by 6 bases and J by 1 base, and 4 bases separated the two germline ends. CDR3 sequence reads: CATRKSNQPQHF. In nucleotides, the CDR3 is TGTGCCACCAGAAAAAGCAATCAGCCCCAGCATTTT.

This clonotype showed up just a few times. Here the CDR3 DNA reads TGCGCCAGCAGCTTGGGGGACAACACAGATACGCAGTATTTT. Protein product: CASSLGDNTDTQYF. The genes are TRBV5-1 and TRBJ2-3, with a weak D call TRBD1 (6 bases). Germline loops: CDR1 SGHRS, CDR2 YFSETQ. V lost 0 bases, J lost 2 bases, and 7 bases lay in between. The CDR3 covers 14 residues.

There are many counts of this clonotype. The chain recombines TRBV29-1 with TRBJ1-5; D is uncertain. Germline CDR1 SQVTM, CDR2 ANQGSEA. This CDR3 region has 12 residues. The V end lost 4 bases, the J end lost 0 bases, and 4 bases lay between the germline ends. CDR3 amino acids: CSVGGSNQPQHF. The DNA for the CDR3 is TGCAGCGTTGGGGGTAGCAATCAGCCCCAGCATTTT.

In this sample, this clonotype turned up a few times. The rearrangement joins TRBV7-8 to TRBJ2-3, with D unresolved. This CDR3 is built from 14 residues. The V and J ends lost 1 base and 4 bases respectively, with 9 bases between them. From germline, CDR1 is SGHVS and CDR2 FQNEAQ. The CDR3 region is CASSLDVVADTQYF. The CDR3, as DNA: TGTGCCAGCAGCTTAGATGTGGTGGCAGATACGCAGTATTTT.

This clonotype was observed a few times. This chain links TRBV30 with TRBJ2-1; a weak D match, TRBD1 (5 bases). Trimming shortened V by 0 bases and J by 3 bases, and 6 bases separated the two germline ends. CDR1 is GTSNPN, CDR2 SVGIG, per germline (reference sequence). This CDR3 is built from 13 residues. The CDR3 bases are TGTGCCTGGAGTGTAGGGGACTACAATGAGCAGTTCTTC. Translating gives CAWSVGDYNEQFF.

The rearrangement joins TRBV5-1 to TRBJ2-7, with 10 bases that match TRBD2. The J segment lost 4 bases and the V segment lost 5 bases, leaving 9 bases of the junction unmatched. The germline V gene has CDR1 SGHRS and CDR2 YFSETQ. The CDR3 loop spans 15 amino acids. For the CDR3, the DNA is TGCGCCAGCAGGCCAGGGACTAGCGACCGGTACGAGCAGTACTTC. Translated: CASRPGTSDRYEQYF. Full variable domain (outside the CDR3, taken from reference TRBV5-1 and TRBJ2-7): KAGVTQTPRYLIKTRGQQVTLSCSPISGHRSVSWYQQTPGQGLQFLFEYFSETQRNKGNFPGRFSGRQFSNSRSEMNVSTLELGDSALYLCASRPGTSDRYEQYFGPGTRLTVT.

This sequence joins TRBV28 and TRBJ2-7; 14 bases fit TRBD2. Germline assignment: CDR1 MDHEN and CDR2 SYDVKM. This CDR3 region has 16 residues. After removal of 3 bases from V and 6 bases from J, the junction contained 7 bases not matched to a gene. The CDR3 here is CASSLSGLAGEGEQYF. The CDR3 bases are TGTGCCAGCAGTTTGTCGGGACTAGCGGGAGAAGGCGAGCAGTACTTC.

This clonotype came up a few times. This sequence joins TRBV7-2 and TRBJ2-7; 8 nucleotides agree with TRBD2. The CDR3 is made up of 16 amino acids. Germline V gene lookup returns CDR1 SGHTA and CDR2 FQGNSA. With 5 bases clipped from V and 9 bases from J, the junction kept 18 bases outside the gene matches. The CDR3 loop reads CASSPQSSTGRATQYF. DNA of the CDR3: TGTGCCAGCAGCCCCCAGAGCTCTACCGGGAGGGCCACGCAGTACTTC.